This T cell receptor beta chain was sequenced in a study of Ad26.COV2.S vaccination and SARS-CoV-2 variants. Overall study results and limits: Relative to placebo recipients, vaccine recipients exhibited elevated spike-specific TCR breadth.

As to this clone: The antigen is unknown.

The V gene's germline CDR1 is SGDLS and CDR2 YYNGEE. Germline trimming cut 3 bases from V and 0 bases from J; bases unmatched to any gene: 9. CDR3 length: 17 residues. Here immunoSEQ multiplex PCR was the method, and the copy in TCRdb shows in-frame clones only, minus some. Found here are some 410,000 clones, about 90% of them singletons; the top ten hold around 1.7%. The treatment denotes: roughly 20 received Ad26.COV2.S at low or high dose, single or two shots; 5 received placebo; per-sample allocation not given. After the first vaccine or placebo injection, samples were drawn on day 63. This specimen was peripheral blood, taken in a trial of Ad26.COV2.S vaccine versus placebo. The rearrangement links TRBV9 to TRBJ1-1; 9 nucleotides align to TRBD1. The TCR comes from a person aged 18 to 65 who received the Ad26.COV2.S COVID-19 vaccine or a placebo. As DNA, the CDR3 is TGTGCCAGCAGCGCCACAGGGGGCACCTACATGAACACTGAAGCTTTCTTT. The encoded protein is CASSATGGTYMNTEAFF.